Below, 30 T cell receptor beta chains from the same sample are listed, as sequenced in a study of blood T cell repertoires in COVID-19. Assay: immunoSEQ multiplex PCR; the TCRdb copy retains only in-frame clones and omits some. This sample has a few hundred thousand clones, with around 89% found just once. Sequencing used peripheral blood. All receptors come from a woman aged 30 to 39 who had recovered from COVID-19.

The CDR3 here is CASSFSDSPLHF. In nucleotides, the CDR3 is TGTGCCAGCAGTTTTTCGGATTCACCCCTCCACTTT. This chain links TRBV12-3 or TRBV12-4 with TRBJ1-6; the D is unclear. The CDR3 is made up of 12 amino acids. Trimming removed 3 bases from V and 8 bases from J, with 5 bases in between.

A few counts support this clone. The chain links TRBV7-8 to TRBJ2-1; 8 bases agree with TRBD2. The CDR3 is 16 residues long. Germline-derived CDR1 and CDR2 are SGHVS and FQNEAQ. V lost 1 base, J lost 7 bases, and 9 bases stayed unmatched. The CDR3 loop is CASSLGRGGLGNEQFF. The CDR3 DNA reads TGTGCCAGCAGCTTAGGTCGGGGGGGGCTCGGAAATGAGCAGTTCTTC.

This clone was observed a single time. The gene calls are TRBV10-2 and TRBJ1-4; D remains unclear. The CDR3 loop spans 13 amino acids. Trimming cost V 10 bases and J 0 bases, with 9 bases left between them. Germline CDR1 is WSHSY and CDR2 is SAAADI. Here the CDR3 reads CAISYTTNEKLFF. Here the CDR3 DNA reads TGCGCCATCTCCTATACAACTAATGAAAAACTGTTTTTT.

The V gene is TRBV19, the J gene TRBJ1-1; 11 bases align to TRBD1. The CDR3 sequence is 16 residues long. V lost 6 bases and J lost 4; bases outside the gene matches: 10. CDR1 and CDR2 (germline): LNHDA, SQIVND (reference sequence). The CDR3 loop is CASSQSGQGGSTEAFF. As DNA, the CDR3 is TGTGCCAGTAGCCAATCGGGACAGGGGGGTAGCACTGAAGCTTTCTTT.

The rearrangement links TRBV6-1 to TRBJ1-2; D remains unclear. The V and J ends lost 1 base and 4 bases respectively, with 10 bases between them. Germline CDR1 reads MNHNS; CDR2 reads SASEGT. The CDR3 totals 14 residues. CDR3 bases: TGTGCCAGCAGTGAAGAGCTAAGCGGCTATGGCTACACCTTC. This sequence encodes CASSEELSGYGYTF.

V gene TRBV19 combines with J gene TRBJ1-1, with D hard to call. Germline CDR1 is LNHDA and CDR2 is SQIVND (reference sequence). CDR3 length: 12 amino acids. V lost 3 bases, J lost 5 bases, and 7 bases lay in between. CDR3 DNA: TGTGCCAGTAGTATGTGGAGAACTGAAGCTTTCTTT. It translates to CASSMWRTEAFF.

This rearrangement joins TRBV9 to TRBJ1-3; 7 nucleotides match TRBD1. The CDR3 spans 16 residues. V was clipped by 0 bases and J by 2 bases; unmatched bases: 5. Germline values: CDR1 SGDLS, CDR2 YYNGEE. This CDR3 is CASSVGVRGTGNTIYF. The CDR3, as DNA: TGTGCCAGCAGCGTAGGTGTCAGGGGGACTGGAAACACCATATATTTT.

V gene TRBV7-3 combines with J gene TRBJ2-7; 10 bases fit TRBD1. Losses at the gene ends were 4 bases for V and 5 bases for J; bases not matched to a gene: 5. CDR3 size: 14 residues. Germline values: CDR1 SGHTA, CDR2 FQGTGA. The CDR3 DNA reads TGTGCCAGCAGCTCGGGGGACAGGGGTCACGAGCAGTACTTC. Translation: CASSSGDRGHEQYF.

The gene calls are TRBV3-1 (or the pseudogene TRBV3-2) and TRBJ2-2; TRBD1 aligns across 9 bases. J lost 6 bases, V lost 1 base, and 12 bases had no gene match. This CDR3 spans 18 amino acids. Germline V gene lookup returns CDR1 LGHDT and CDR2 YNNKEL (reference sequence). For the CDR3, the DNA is TGTGCCAGCAGCCAAGTTGATTGGGGACAGGGAATATCCGGGGAGCTGTTTTTT. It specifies CASSQVDWGQGISGELFF.

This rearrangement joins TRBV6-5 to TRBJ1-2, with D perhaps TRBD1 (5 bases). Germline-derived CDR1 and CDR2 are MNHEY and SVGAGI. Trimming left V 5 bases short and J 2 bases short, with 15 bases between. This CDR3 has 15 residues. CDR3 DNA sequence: TGTGCCAGCAGTAGCGAATCAGGGTCCAACTATGGCTACACCTTC. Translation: CASSSESGSNYGYTF.

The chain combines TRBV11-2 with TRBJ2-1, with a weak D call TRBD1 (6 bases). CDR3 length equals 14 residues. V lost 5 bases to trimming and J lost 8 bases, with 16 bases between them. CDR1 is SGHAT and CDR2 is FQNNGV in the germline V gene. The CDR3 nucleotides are TGTGCCAGCAGCACATCCTCAGGGGTTTATGAGCAGTTCTTC. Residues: CASSTSSGVYEQFF. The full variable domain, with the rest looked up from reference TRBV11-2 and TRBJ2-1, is EAGVAQSPRYKIIEKRQSVAFWCNPISGHATLYWYQQILGQGPKLLIQFQNNGVVDDSQLPKDRFSAERLKGVDSTLKIQPAKLEDSAVYLCASSTSSGVYEQFFGPGTRLTVL.

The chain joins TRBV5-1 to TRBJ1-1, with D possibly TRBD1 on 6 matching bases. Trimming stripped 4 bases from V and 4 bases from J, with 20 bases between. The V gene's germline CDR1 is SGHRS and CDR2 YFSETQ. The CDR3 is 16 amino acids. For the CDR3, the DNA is TGCGCCAGCAGCCCCGTCTCCCAGGGGTTGGGCACTGAAGCTTTCTTT. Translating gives CASSPVSQGLGTEAFF.

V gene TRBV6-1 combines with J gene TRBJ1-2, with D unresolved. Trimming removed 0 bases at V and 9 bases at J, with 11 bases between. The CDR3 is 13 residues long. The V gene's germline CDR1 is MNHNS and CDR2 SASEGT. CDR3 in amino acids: CASSEAVELSYTF. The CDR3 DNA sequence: TGTGCCAGCAGTGAAGCAGTAGAGCTAAGCTACACCTTC.

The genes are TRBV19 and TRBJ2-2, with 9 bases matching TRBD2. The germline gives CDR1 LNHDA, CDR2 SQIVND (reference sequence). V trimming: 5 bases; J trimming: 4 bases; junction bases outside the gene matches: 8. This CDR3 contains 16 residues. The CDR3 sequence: CASSPQAGGVTGELFF. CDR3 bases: TGTGCCAGTAGTCCCCAGGCGGGGGGGGTCACCGGGGAGCTGTTTTTT.

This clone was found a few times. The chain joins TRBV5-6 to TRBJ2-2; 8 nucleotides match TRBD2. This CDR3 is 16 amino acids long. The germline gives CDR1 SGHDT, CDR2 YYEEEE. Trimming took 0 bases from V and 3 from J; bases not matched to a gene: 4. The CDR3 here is CASSLVTGGYTGELFF. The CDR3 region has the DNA TGTGCCAGCAGCTTGGTTACGGGGGGGTACACCGGGGAGCTGTTTTTT.

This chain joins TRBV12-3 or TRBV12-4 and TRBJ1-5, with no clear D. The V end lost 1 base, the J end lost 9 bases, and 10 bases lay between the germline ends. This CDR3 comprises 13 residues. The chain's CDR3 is CASSLGLRRPQHF. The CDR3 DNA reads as TGTGCCAGCAGTTTAGGGTTGCGTCGGCCCCAGCATTTT.

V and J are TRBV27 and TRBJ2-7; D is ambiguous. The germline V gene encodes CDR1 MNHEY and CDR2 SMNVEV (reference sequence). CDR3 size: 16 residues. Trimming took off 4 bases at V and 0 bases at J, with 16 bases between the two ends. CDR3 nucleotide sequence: TGTGCCAGCAGTTCCGAGCCAGGCGTCAGCTCCTACGAGCAGTACTTC. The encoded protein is CASSSEPGVSSYEQYF.

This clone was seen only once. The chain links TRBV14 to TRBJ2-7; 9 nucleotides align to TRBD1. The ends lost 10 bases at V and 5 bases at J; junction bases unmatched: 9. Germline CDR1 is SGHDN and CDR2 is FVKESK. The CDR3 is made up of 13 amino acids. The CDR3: CATSGQGIHEQYF. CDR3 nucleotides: TGTGCCACCTCCGGACAGGGGATCCACGAGCAGTACTTC.

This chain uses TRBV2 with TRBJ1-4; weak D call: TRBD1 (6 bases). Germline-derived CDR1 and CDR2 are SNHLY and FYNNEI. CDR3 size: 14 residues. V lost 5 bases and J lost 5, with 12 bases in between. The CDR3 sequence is CASSLDSYNEKLFF. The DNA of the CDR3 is TGTGCCAGCAGTCTGGACAGCTACAATGAAAAACTGTTTTTT.

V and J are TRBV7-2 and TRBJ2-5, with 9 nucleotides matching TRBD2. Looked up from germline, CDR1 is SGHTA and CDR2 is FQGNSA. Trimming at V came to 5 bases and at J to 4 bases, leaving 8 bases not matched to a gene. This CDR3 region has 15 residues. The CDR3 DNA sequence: TGTGCCAGCAGCCTGAGAGCGGGGGGTGGAGAGACCCAGTACTTC. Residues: CASSLRAGGGETQYF.

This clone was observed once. The CDR3 is CASSPSGTSGYNEQFF. CDR3 DNA: TGCGCCAGCAGCCCGTCCGGGACTAGCGGATACAATGAGCAGTTCTTC. The chain carries TRBV5-1 and TRBJ2-1; 11 bases map to TRBD2. The CDR3 has 16 amino acids. Germline CDR1 SGHRS, CDR2 YFSETQ. V gave up 4 bases and J gave up 4 bases; unmatched junction bases: 7.

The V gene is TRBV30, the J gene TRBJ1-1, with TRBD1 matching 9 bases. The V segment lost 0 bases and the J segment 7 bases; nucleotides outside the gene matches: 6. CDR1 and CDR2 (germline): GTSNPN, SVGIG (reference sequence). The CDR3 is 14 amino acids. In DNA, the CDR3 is TGTGCCTGGAGTGTAAGGACAGGGGAATTTGAAGCTTTCTTT. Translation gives CAWSVRTGEFEAFF.

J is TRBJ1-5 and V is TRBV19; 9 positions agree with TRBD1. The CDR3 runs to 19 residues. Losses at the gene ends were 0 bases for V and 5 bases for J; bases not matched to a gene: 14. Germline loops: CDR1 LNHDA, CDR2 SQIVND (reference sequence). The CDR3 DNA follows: TGTGCCAGTAGTATAGATCTATATGGGGACAGGGCGGTCGATCAGCCCCAGCATTTT. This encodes CASSIDLYGDRAVDQPQHF.

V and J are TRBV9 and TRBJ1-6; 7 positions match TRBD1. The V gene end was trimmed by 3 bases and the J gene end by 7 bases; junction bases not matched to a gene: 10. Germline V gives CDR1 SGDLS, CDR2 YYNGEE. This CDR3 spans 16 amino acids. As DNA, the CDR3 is TGTGCCAGCAGCGCCTACACCGGGACAGACAATTCACCCCTCCACTTT. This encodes CASSAYTGTDNSPLHF. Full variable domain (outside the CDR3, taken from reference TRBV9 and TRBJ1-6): DSGVTQTPKHLITATGQRVTLRCSPRSGDLSVYWYQQSLDQGLQFLIQYYNGEERAKGNILERFSAQQFPDLHSELNLSSLELGDSALYFCASSAYTGTDNSPLHFGNGTRLTVT.

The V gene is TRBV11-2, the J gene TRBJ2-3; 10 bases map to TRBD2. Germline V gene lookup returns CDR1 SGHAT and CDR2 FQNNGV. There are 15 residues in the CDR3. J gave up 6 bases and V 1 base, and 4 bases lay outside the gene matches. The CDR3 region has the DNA TGTGCCAGCAGCTTAGCTAGCGGGGGCGAGGATACGCAGTATTTT. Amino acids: CASSLASGGEDTQYF.

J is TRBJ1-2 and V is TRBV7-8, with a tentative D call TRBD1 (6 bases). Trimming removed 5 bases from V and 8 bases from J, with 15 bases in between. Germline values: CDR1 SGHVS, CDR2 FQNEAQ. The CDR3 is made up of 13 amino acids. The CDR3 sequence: CASSHEAGGGYTF. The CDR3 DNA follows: TGTGCCAGCAGCCATGAGGCGGGGGGCGGCTACACCTTC. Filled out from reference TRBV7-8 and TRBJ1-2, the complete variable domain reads GAGVSQSPRYKVAKRGQDVALRCDPISGHVSLFWYQQALGQGPEFLTYFQNEAQLDKSGLPSDRFFAERPEGSVSTLKIQRTQQEDSAVYLCASSHEAGGGYTFGSGTRLTVV.

CDR3 amino acids: CSVASRTGFFEQYF. The CDR3 nucleotides read TGCAGCGTTGCATCCAGGACAGGGTTTTTCGAGCAGTACTTC. The chain recombines TRBV29-1 with TRBJ2-7; 8 bases line up with TRBD1. Germline V gene data show CDR1 as SQVTM and CDR2 as ANQGSEA. This CDR3 contains 14 residues. V shed 4 bases and J 6 bases; nucleotides not matched to a gene: 11.

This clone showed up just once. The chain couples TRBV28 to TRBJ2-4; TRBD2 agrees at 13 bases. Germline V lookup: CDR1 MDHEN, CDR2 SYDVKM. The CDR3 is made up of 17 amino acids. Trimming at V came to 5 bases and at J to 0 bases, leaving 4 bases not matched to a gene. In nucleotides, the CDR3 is TGTGCCAGCAGTCCAGGACTAGCGGGGGTAGCCAAAAACATTCAGTACTTC. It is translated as CASSPGLAGVAKNIQYF. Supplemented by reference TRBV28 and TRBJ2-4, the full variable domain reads DVKVTQSSRYLVKRTGEKVFLECVQDMDHENMFWYRQDPGLGLRLIYFSYDVKMKEKGDIPEGYSVSREKKERFSLILESASTNQTSMYLCASSPGLAGVAKNIQYFGAGTRLSVL.

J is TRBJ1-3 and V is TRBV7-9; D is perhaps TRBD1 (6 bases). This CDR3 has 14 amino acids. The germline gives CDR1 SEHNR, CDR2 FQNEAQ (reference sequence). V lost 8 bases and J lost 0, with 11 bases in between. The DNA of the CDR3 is TGTGCCAGCGATAAAGGGGGCTCTGGAAACACCATATATTTT. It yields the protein CASDKGGSGNTIYF.

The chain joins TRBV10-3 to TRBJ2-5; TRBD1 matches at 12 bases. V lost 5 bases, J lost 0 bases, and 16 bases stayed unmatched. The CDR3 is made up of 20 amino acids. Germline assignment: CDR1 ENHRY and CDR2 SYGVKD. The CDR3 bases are TGTGCCATCAGTTCAAGGTCCGGGACAGGGGGCGGAAATTACCAAGAGACCCAGTACTTC. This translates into CAISSRSGTGGGNYQETQYF.